These T cell receptor beta chains were read from a single sample in a study of shared clonotypes between healthy human individuals. Data came from immunoSEQ multiplex PCR; TCRdb stores just in-frame clones and leaves some out. The sample has about 580,000 clones, about 98% seen once. The sequenced sample consisted of naive CD8+ T cells sorted from blood. The origin of the receptors is a man younger than 40 in good health. CDR3s include the opening cysteine and the closing phenylalanine or tryptophan. D genes are given only for firm matches. Rows give clone size only sometimes, using once, few, many, or a class for an expanded clone.

>TRBV7-9|TRBJ2-2|-|-
TGTGCCAGCAGCTTTGCTAGACAGGCGGACGGGGAGCTGTTTTTT
CASSFARQADGELFF
>TRBV7-8|TRBJ2-5|-|-
TGTGCCAGCAGCCGAGGACCCGTAATCGGGGAGACCCAGTACTTC
CASSRGPVIGETQYF
>TRBV30|TRBJ1-1|TRBD1|-
TGTGCCTGGGGGACAGGGGTCGGCACTGAAGCTTTCTTT
CAWGTGVGTEAFF
>TRBV7-9|TRBJ2-1|-|-
TGTGCCAGCAGCTCCCAGACACGGTCCTACAATGAGCAGTTCTTC
CASSSQTRSYNEQFF
>TRBV6-5|TRBJ1-5|-|-
TGTGCCAGCAGTTCTATCGATAGCAATCAGCCCCAGCATTTT
CASSSIDSNQPQHF
>TRBV19|TRBJ2-2|TRBD2|-
TGTGCCAGTAGTATAGCCCTAGCGGCAGTCGGGGAGCTGTTTTTT
CASSIALAAVGELFF
>TRBV13|TRBJ2-5|-|-
TGTGCCAGCAGCTCGCGCCGGGGGTTCATGGAGACCCAGTACTTC
CASSSRRGFMETQYF
>TRBV4-2|TRBJ2-3|TRBD2|once
TGTGCCAGCAGCCAAGACCCTAGCGGGAGTGTCGATACGCAGTATTTT
CASSQDPSGSVDTQYF
>TRBV7-9|TRBJ2-7|TRBD1|-
TGTGCCAGCGACCAGGGACAGGGGGCCGAGCAGTACTTC
CASDQGQGAEQYF
>TRBV5-1|TRBJ2-7|TRBD1|-
TGCGCCAGCAGTACCTCCGGGACAGGGGGCTACGAGCAGTACTTC
CASSTSGTGGYEQYF
>TRBV10-3|TRBJ2-7|-|once
TGTGCCATCAGCCACCAGGACAGCTCCTACGAGCAGTACTTC
CAISHQDSSYEQYF
>TRBV4-1|TRBJ2-7|-|-
TGCGCCAGCAGCCAAGAGGGGGTGAGTGGATACGAGCAGTACTTC
CASSQEGVSGYEQYF
>TRBV27|TRBJ2-3|-|-
TGTGCCAGCAGTTTACGTATTACCAGGGTTCACGCAGATACGCAGTATTTT
CASSLRITRVHADTQYF
>TRBV11-2|TRBJ2-7|-|-
TGTGCCAGCAGCCTCGCGGGCAGTCCCCCCTACGAGCAGTACTTC
CASSLAGSPPYEQYF
>TRBV6-5|TRBJ2-7|-|-
TGTGCCAGCAGTCCGGGGACGCCGTCCTACGAGCAGTACTTC
CASSPGTPSYEQYF
>TRBV12-2|TRBJ1-5|-|once
-
CASRLVGYGNQPQHF
>TRBV28|TRBJ2-1|-|-
TGTGCCAGCAGCGAAGGGACGGTTGAGCAGTTCTTC
CASSEGTVEQFF
>TRBV7-9|TRBJ1-2|-|once
TGTGCCAGCAGCCAATCCCACCGGGACACAAATATCTATGGCTACACCTTC
CASSQSHRDTNIYGYTF
>TRBV27|TRBJ2-7|-|-
TGTGCCAGCAGTTTAGTTGAGGCTAGCAGGGGCGAGCAGTACTTC
CASSLVEASRGEQYF
>TRBV7-3|TRBJ2-7|-|-
TGTGCCAGCAGCCCAGCCGGAGGGGGTGACTACGAGCAGTACTTC
CASSPAGGGDYEQYF
>TRBV7-6|TRBJ2-5|-|-
TGTGCCAGCAGCTTAGCGGCTCAGGAAGAGACCCAGTACTTC
CASSLAAQEETQYF
>TRBV7-2|TRBJ2-1|-|-
TGTGCCAGCAGCGTGGCCCTTAGGGGCCACAATGAGCAGTTCTTC
CASSVALRGHNEQFF
>TRBV5-1|TRBJ1-2|-|-
TGCGCCAGCAGCCCCGGCGAAGGGTACCCCTATGGCTACACCTTC
CASSPGEGYPYGYTF
>TRBV27|TRBJ2-3|-|-
TGTGCCAGCAGTTTTGCGGGTGGGGTGAAATCGCAGTATTTT
CASSFAGGVKSQYF
>TRBV27|TRBJ1-2|-|once
TGTGCCAGCAGCCCAGGCGCTAACTATGGCTACACCTTC
CASSPGANYGYTF
>TRBV11-2|TRBJ2-1|TRBD2|-
TGTGCCAGCAGCCATATAGGCAGGGCTAGCGGGAGCCACAATGAGCAGTTCTTC
CASSHIGRASGSHNEQFF
>TRBV27|TRBJ2-7|TRBD2|-
TGTGCCACCATGAGGGGGGGGCCTAGCGGGACCCACGAGCAGTACTTC
CATMRGGPSGTHEQYF
>TRBV6-1|TRBJ2-3|-|-
TGTGCCAGCAGTGAAGGGTTATGGACAGATACGCAGTATTTT
CASSEGLWTDTQYF
>TRBV27|TRBJ2-7|-|once
TGTGCCAGCAGTTCTTTCGCGGGGCTGTCCTCCTACGAGCAGTACTTC
CASSSFAGLSSYEQYF
>TRBV6-5|TRBJ2-5|TRBD1|-
TGTGCCAGCAGACCCCGGGACAGGGTGTCCCAGTACTTC
CASRPRDRVSQYF
>TRBV5-6|TRBJ2-1|-|-
TGTGCCAGCAGCTTATGGGGGTCCTACAATGAGCAGTTCTTC
CASSLWGSYNEQFF
>TRBV7-2|TRBJ1-1|-|-
TGTGCCAGCAGCGTACCCTGGACAGAGGAGAACACTGAAGCTTTCTTT
CASSVPWTEENTEAFF
>TRBV29-1|TRBJ2-7|-|-
TGCAGCGTTGTCGGGGCGGCGGGTGAGCAGTACTTC
CSVVGAAGEQYF
>TRBV7-8|TRBJ2-7|TRBD2|-
TGTGCCTCCCGGGGGGAGGCAAATTACGAGCAGTACTTC
CASRGEANYEQYF
>TRBV27|TRBJ2-7|TRBD2|-
TGTGCCAGCAGTTTATTAGCGGGAACTTACGAGCAGTACTTC
CASSLLAGTYEQYF
>TRBV19|TRBJ1-1|-|-
TGTGCCAGTAGTCCGGGGCCCGGGGCAAACACTGAAGCTTTCTTT
CASSPGPGANTEAFF
>TRBV2|TRBJ2-7|-|-
TGTGCCAGCAGTCCCGGGGACCGATCCTACGAGCAGTACTTC
CASSPGDRSYEQYF
>TRBV9|TRBJ2-1|TRBD1|-
TGTGCCAGCAGCGGGGACAGGGTGTCCTACAATGAGCAGTTCTTC
CASSGDRVSYNEQFF
>TRBV11-2|TRBJ2-3|TRBD2|-
TGTGCCAGCAGCTTAGAACTAGCGGGAAGAGATACGCAGTATTTT
CASSLELAGRDTQYF
>TRBV7-9|TRBJ1-1|-|-
TGTGCCAGCTACGGGGGAGTGAACACTGAAGCTTTCTTT
CASYGGVNTEAFF
>TRBV18|TRBJ2-1|-|-
TGTGCCAGCTCACTAGGAGAGTACAATGAGCAGTTCTTC
CASSLGEYNEQFF